This TCR beta chain comes out of a study of T-cell reconstitution after alpha-beta-depleted transplantation in children. Germline lookup yields CDR1 SGHRS and CDR2 YFSETQ. Trimming stripped 4 bases from V and 0 bases from J, with 12 bases between. The CDR3 consists of 15 residues. A library of TCRbeta sequences, prepared with unique molecular identifiers, was generated. A single record per CDR3 protein comes from TCRdb applying MiXCR to the PCR reads. This table has some 120,000 distinct CDR3 sequences, 23% appearing once. The sequence derives from a male patient under 10 years old who had a stem cell transplant for chronic granulomatous disease, so the T cells may come from the graft donor. The sequencing here drew on PBMCs, mostly from graft donor cells, taken 180 days after TCRalphabeta/CD19-depleted stem cell transplant. This rearrangement joins TRBV5-1 to TRBJ2-3; D might be TRBD1 (6 bases). CDR3 region: CASSPPTGSTDTQYF. The CDR3 DNA reads as TGCGCCAGCAGCCCACCGACAGGAAGCACAGATACGCAGTATTTT.